The source of this T cell receptor beta chain is a study of graft-versus-host responses after intestinal transplantation. Looking at the study overall: Transplants were multivisceral, liver-intestinal, or isolated intestinal.

Clones were sequenced by immunoSEQ multiplex PCR, and TCRdb holds only the in-frame ones, with some missing. The table has tens of thousands of clones, roughly 90% seen once; the top ten hold about 0.28%. As concerns this clone: Antigen: not known.

Study-wide results and limits: The recipient marrow held GvH clones, and some of them showed up first in ileum or blood.

Germline V lookup: CDR1 MDHEN, CDR2 SYDVKM. Germline trimming cut 6 bases from V and 2 bases from J; bases unmatched to any gene: 3. This CDR3 spans 15 amino acids. This TCR was sampled from a human donor who received an intestinal transplant. Here the sequenced sample was unstimulated CD4+ T cells sorted from spleen or lymph node cells, taken before intestinal transplant. The gene calls are TRBV28 and TRBJ2-5; 13 positions agree with TRBD2. This CDR3 reads CASSRTSGSQETQYF. The CDR3, as DNA: TGTGCCAGCAGCCGGACTAGCGGGAGTCAAGAGACCCAGTACTTC. The full variable domain, completed using reference TRBV28 and TRBJ2-5, is DVKVTQSSRYLVKRTGEKVFLECVQDMDHENMFWYRQDPGLGLRLIYFSYDVKMKEKGDIPEGYSVSREKKERFSLILESASTNQTSMYLCASSRTSGSQETQYFGPGTRLLVL.